Listed below are T cell receptor beta chains from one sample, sequenced in a study of CD8 T cells in ankylosing spondylitis. From the 5' RACE reads, TCRdb called clonotypes with MiXCR, one entry per CDR3 protein. The sample includes a few hundred thousand distinct CDR3 sequences, about 20% of them seen just once. The sequencing input was blood, either unsorted or a sorted T cell fraction (not recorded which). These receptors were taken from a male donor with ankylosing spondylitis. CDR3s include the opening cysteine and the closing phenylalanine or tryptophan. Each record gives: V gene, D gene, clone size, J gene, CDR3 protein, CDR3 DNA. The D gene is left open where the match is weak. A row's size may be missing; if present it is once, few, many or a size class.

TRBV20-1	.	many	TRBJ1-5	CSARKAGEQGRNQPQHF	TGCAGTGCTAGAAAGGCGGGAGAACAGGGCCGCAATCAGCCCCAGCATTTT
TRBV4-3	.	once	TRBJ2-3	CASSQVWADTQYF	TGCGCCAGCAGCCAGGTATGGGCAGATACGCAGTATTTT
TRBV9	TRBD2	once	TRBJ2-3	CASTRGVAQDTDTQYF	TGTGCCAGCACCCGGGGGGTGGCGCAGGACACAGATACGCAGTATTTT
TRBV12-3/TRBV12-4	.	.	TRBJ2-5	CASSFSGNHQETQYF	TGTGCCAGCAGTTTTTCTGGAAACCACCAAGAGACCCAGTACTTC
TRBV25-1	.	.	TRBJ1-6	CASSEWKGNSPLHF	TGTGCCAGCAGTGAATGGAAGGGGAATTCACCCCTCCACTTT
TRBV5-1	.	many	TRBJ1-6	CASSLRDGSNSPLHF	TGCGCCAGCAGCCTCCGGGACGGGTCTAATTCACCCCTCCACTTT
TRBV3-1	.	few	TRBJ1-2	CASSQDHRQSGYTF	TGTGCCAGCAGCCAAGATCACAGGCAAAGTGGCTACACCTTC
TRBV5-5	.	.	TRBJ2-7	CASSFPGGTYEQYF	TGTGCCAGCAGCTTCCCAGGGGGGACCTACGAGCAGTACTTC
TRBV29-1	TRBD2	many	TRBJ2-5	CSVEPAGGETQYF	TGCAGCGTTGAACCAGCGGGGGGGGAGACCCAGTACTTC
TRBV20-1	.	.	TRBJ2-1	CSARGVFGTPNSNEQFF	TGCAGTGCTAGAGGGGTTTTCGGGACCCCGAATAGCAATGAGCAGTTCTTC
TRBV29-1	.	few	TRBJ2-6	CSVEHTGTSGANVLTF	TGCAGCGTTGAACATACAGGGACCTCTGGGGCCAACGTCCTGACTTTC
TRBV4-2	TRBD2	many	TRBJ2-5	CASSQVGSPSGEQETQYF	TGTGCCAGCAGCCAAGTAGGGTCCCCTAGCGGAGAACAAGAGACCCAGTACTTC
TRBV7-2	.	few	TRBJ2-6	CASSHGVLTVLTF	TGTGCCAGCAGCCACGGTGTCCTGACCGTCCTGACTTTC
TRBV29-1	.	many	TRBJ2-2	CSGANLNTGELFF	TGCAGCGGGGCTAACTTGAACACCGGGGAGCTGTTTTTT
TRBV7-9	TRBD2	.	TRBJ2-5	CASSSGLAATETQYF	TGTGCCAGCAGCTCCGGACTAGCGGCGACAGAGACCCAGTACTTC
TRBV4-3	.	.	TRBJ2-3	CASSQLVVAQYF	TGCGCCAGCAGCCAACTAGTTGTCGCGCAGTATTTT
TRBV2	.	few	TRBJ2-7	CASSEGDHRVSYEQYF	TGTGCCAGCAGTGAAGGGGACCACAGGGTCTCCTACGAGCAGTACTTC
TRBV24-1	TRBD2	.	TRBJ2-1	CATSDLESSGIFSSYNEQFF	TGTGCCACCAGTGATTTGGAGTCTAGCGGGATTTTTAGCTCCTACAATGAGCAGTTCTTC
TRBV5-1	TRBD1	.	TRBJ1-3	CASSSSPDRGGGNTIYF	TGCGCCAGCAGCTCTAGCCCAGACAGGGGCGGTGGAAACACCATATATTTT
TRBV12-3/TRBV12-4	TRBD1	.	TRBJ1-5	CASSPGTGFSNSNQPQHF	TGTGCCAGCAGTCCCGGGACAGGTTTTTCGAACAGCAATCAGCCCCAGCATTTT
TRBV6-2/TRBV6-3	.	.	TRBJ1-4	CASRRAGTRNEKLFF	TGTGCCAGCAGACGCGCCGGGACAAGAAATGAAAAACTGTTTTTT
TRBV5-1	TRBD1	.	TRBJ2-7	CASSFGQGPTYSEQYF	TGCGCCAGCAGCTTTGGACAGGGGCCGACTTATAGCGAGCAGTACTTC
TRBV5-1	.	few	TRBJ2-7	CASSLTRDPGGYEQYF	TGCGCCAGCAGCTTAACCCGGGACCCTGGAGGTTACGAGCAGTACTTC
TRBV12-3/TRBV12-4	TRBD2	.	TRBJ2-7	CASSVKLAGGNEQYF	TGTGCCAGCAGTGTCAAGCTAGCGGGAGGCAACGAGCAGTACTTC
TRBV12-3/TRBV12-4	TRBD2	once	TRBJ2-7	CASSFGLAGMTAYEQYF	TGTGCCAGCAGTTTCGGACTAGCGGGCATGACCGCCTACGAGCAGTACTTC
TRBV29-1	TRBD2	.	TRBJ2-1	CSGAHGGDEQFF	TGCAGCGGTGCCCACGGGGGGGATGAGCAGTTCTTC
TRBV12-3/TRBV12-4	.	.	TRBJ2-3	CASRPTILRVGPDTQYF	TGTGCCAGCAGACCTACGATCCTCCGAGTAGGTCCAGATACGCAGTATTTT
TRBV5-8	.	.	TRBJ2-7	CASSWGQVGQYF	TGTGCCAGCAGCTGGGGGCAAGTCGGGCAGTACTTC
TRBV5-1	.	.	TRBJ1-1	CASSLEGWGPNTEAFF	TGCGCCAGCAGCTTGGAGGGTTGGGGGCCGAACACTGAAGCTTTCTTT
TRBV7-2	.	few	TRBJ2-5	CASSAGRQWGKETQYF	TGTGCCAGCAGCGCCGGGCGGCAGTGGGGGAAAGAGACCCAGTACTTC
TRBV7-9	.	.	TRBJ2-1	CASSSGTAVHQFF	TGTGCCAGCAGCTCGGGGACGGCGGTGCACCAGTTCTTC
TRBV7-9	TRBD1	.	TRBJ1-1	CASSGMTGAVGEAFF	TGTGCCAGCAGCGGGATGACAGGGGCCGTAGGTGAAGCTTTCTTT
TRBV5-1	.	.	TRBJ2-7	CASSLAGITSYEQYF	TGCGCCAGCAGCTTGGCCGGGATTACCTCATACGAGCAGTACTTC
TRBV7-8	TRBD1	few	TRBJ2-2	CASSLTGGRSTGELFF	TGTGCCAGCAGCCTAACAGGGGGGAGAAGCACCGGGGAGCTGTTTTTT
TRBV6-2/TRBV6-3	.	few	TRBJ2-7	CASSLLGLSSYEQYF	TGTGCCAGCAGTTTGTTGGGGCTCAGCTCCTACGAGCAGTACTTC
TRBV5-1	.	few	TRBJ2-7	CASSEGNEQYF	TGCGCCAGCAGCGAGGGAAACGAGCAGTACTTC
TRBV5-1	.	.	TRBJ2-7	CASSLTSEYEQYF	TGCGCCAGCAGCTTGACGTCAGAGTACGAGCAGTACTTC
TRBV7-2	TRBD1	.	TRBJ2-1	CASSRDRGYDEQFF	TGTGCCAGCAGCCGCGACAGGGGGTACGATGAGCAGTTCTTC
TRBV9	.	.	TRBJ2-3	CASSVGYGGGSTDTQYF	TGTGCCAGCAGCGTAGGCTACGGGGGCGGAAGCACAGATACGCAGTATTTT
TRBV18	.	.	TRBJ2-1	CASSPVQGDNEQFF	TGTGCCAGCTCACCGGTCCAGGGAGACAATGAGCAGTTCTTC
TRBV2	.	.	TRBJ2-1	CASSEGGWDEQFF	TGTGCCAGCAGTGAAGGCGGGTGGGATGAGCAGTTCTTC
TRBV27	TRBD2	.	TRBJ2-3	CASSSPAGEADTQYF	TGTGCCAGCAGTTCTCCAGCGGGAGAGGCAGATACGCAGTATTTT
TRBV4-2	TRBD2	.	TRBJ2-1	CASSRKLAGATNEQFF	TGTGCCAGCAGCCGAAAACTAGCGGGAGCCACCAATGAGCAGTTCTTC
TRBV7-3	TRBD1	.	TRBJ2-7	CASSPTGVFYEQYF	TGTGCCAGCAGCCCGACAGGGGTATTCTACGAGCAGTACTTC
TRBV18	.	.	TRBJ2-5	CASSPETTGSGGIAETQYF	TGTGCCAGCTCACCAGAGACCACCGGGAGCGGAGGGATAGCAGAGACCCAGTACTTC
TRBV12-3/TRBV12-4	TRBD2	few	TRBJ2-7	CASSLDVGSGLYEQYF	TGTGCCAGCAGTTTAGACGTGGGTAGCGGGCTCTACGAGCAGTACTTC
TRBV3-1	.	many	TRBJ1-1	CASSQVRDTEAFF	TGTGCCAGCAGCCAAGTCAGGGACACTGAAGCTTTCTTT
TRBV5-5	.	.	TRBJ2-5	CASSFRTEETQYF	TGTGCCAGCAGCTTCCGGACTGAAGAGACCCAGTACTTC
TRBV20-1	TRBD2	.	TRBJ2-1	CSARPWASGDNEQFF	TGCAGTGCTAGACCCTGGGCTAGCGGTGACAATGAGCAGTTCTTC